This T cell receptor (beta chain) is from a study of OX40 agonist ivuxolimab in advanced cancers. Study findings and constraints: Relative to CD4+, CD8+ T cells held more expanded clones on average.

TCRdb's copy holds only in-frame clones and misses some; the assay was immunoSEQ multiplex PCR. The sample has about 95,000 clones, about 88% seen once. About this clone itself: What it binds is not known.

The J segment lost 3 bases and the V segment lost 3 bases, leaving 9 bases of the junction unmatched. The CDR3 extends over 16 amino acids. Looked up from germline, CDR1 is SGHRS and CDR2 is YFSETQ. The chain carries TRBV5-1 and TRBJ2-1; 7 bases line up with TRBD2. This sample comprised CD4+ or CD8+ T cells sorted from blood, obtained in a trial of the OX40 agonist ivuxolimab. This receptor was taken from an adult with an advanced solid tumor such as melanoma, head and neck, liver or kidney cancer. CDR3 amino acids: CASSSNRGDFYNEQFF. The CDR3 DNA is TGCGCCAGCAGCTCTAACCGGGGGGACTTCTACAATGAGCAGTTCTTC.